These T cell receptor beta chains were read from a single sample in a study of identifying expanded T cells in peripheral blood. The assay was immunoSEQ multiplex PCR, and TCRdb's table has in-frame clones only and misses some. The sample shows about 54,000 clones, around nine tenths of them seen only once. The material sequenced was blood. These receptors came from a person aged 18 to 75 in good health. CDR3s include the opening cysteine and the closing phenylalanine or tryptophan. Fields, in order: J gene, D gene, clone size, V gene, CDR3 DNA, CDR3 protein. The D gene is left open where the match is weak. The listing skips clone size in some rows; elsewhere it reads once, few, many or a size class.

>TRBJ1-2|-|-|TRBV14
TGTGCCAGCAGCCAGGCAGGGAGGTATGGCTACACCTTC
CASSQAGRYGYTF
>TRBJ2-7|-|-|TRBV13
TGTGCCAGCAGCCACACGGGGGCCGAGCAGTACTTC
CASSHTGAEQYF
>TRBJ2-5|-|few|TRBV2
TGTGCCAGCAGCCTTGGGGGGACAGACCAAGAGACCCAGTACTTC
CASSLGGTDQETQYF
>TRBJ1-3|-|-|TRBV30
TGTGCCTGGAGTGTATTCCCAGGTGCTGGAAACACCATATATTTT
CAWSVFPGAGNTIYF
>TRBJ2-5|-|-|TRBV11-1
TGTGCCAGCAGCATATCGACAGGGAGGGGTGAGACCCAGTACTTC
CASSISTGRGETQYF
>TRBJ2-3|-|-|TRBV10-3
TGTGCCATCAGTGCGGGGCCAGTAACAGATACGCAGTATTTT
CAISAGPVTDTQYF
>TRBJ2-3|-|-|TRBV7-3
TGTGCCAGCAGCTTAATGAGGGATCATACGCAGTATTTT
CASSLMRDHTQYF
>TRBJ2-7|TRBD1|once|TRBV9
TGTGCCAGCAGCCCCAGTGGGACAGGGTTTAGCGAGCAGTACTTC
CASSPSGTGFSEQYF
>TRBJ2-1|-|once|TRBV15
TGTGCCACCAGCAGAGATGGGGGAGGATACAATGAGCAGTTCTTC
CATSRDGGGYNEQFF
>TRBJ2-2|TRBD1|few|TRBV7-2
TGTGCCAGCAGCTTCCAGGGGGCGAGGTTAGGCGGGGAGCTGTTTTTT
CASSFQGARLGGELFF
>TRBJ2-5|-|-|TRBV5-6
TGTGCCAGCAGCGCCCCGGGTTTAGTTATGGAGACCCAGTACTTC
CASSAPGLVMETQYF
>TRBJ2-3|-|-|TRBV7-2
TGTGCCAGCAGCTTCTCGGCCACAGATACGCAGTATTTT
CASSFSATDTQYF
>TRBJ2-7|-|-|TRBV7-2
TGTGCCAGCAGCTTTACGAGCGGGCACTCCTACGAGCAGTACTTC
CASSFTSGHSYEQYF
>TRBJ1-5|-|-|TRBV6-1
TGTGCCAGCAGTGAGCAAACGATTAGCAGCAATCAGCCCCAGCATTTT
CASSEQTISSNQPQHF
>TRBJ1-2|TRBD1|few|TRBV6-1
TGTGCCAGCAGTCCGACAGGGAACTATGGCTACACCTTC
CASSPTGNYGYTF
>TRBJ2-1|TRBD1|-|TRBV6-1
TGTGCCAGCAGCGACCCGACAGGGTTCACATTTGAGCAGTTCTTC
CASSDPTGFTFEQFF
>TRBJ1-1|-|-|TRBV2
TGTGCCAGCAGGTTATTCCCTCTCGGGACACAGAACACTGAAGCTTTCTTT
CASRLFPLGTQNTEAFF
>TRBJ1-1|TRBD1|-|TRBV9
TGTGCCAGCAGCGGGGATACAGGGGGTGGGCGACCTGAAGCTTTCTTT
CASSGDTGGGRPEAFF
>TRBJ2-2|-|-|TRBV6-1
TGTGCCAGCAGAAGCGAGCCAATCGCCGGGGAGCTGTTTTTT
CASRSEPIAGELFF
>TRBJ2-3|-|-|TRBV9
TGTGCCAGCAGCGAGGACAGTCAGACGCAGTATTTT
CASSEDSQTQYF
>TRBJ2-1|-|-|TRBV14
TGTGCCAGCAGCCATAGGGATGAGCAGTTCTTC
CASSHRDEQFF
>TRBJ2-3|-|-|TRBV7-7
TGTGCCAGCAGCCCCACCGAGGGTACGCAGTATTTT
CASSPTEGTQYF
>TRBJ2-1|-|-|TRBV6-6
TGTGCCAGCAGGCGGGGGCCCTCCTACAATGAGCAGTTCTTC
CASRRGPSYNEQFF
>TRBJ1-3|TRBD1|-|TRBV7-2
TGTGCCAGCAGCTTCCGGACAGGGGGCAGAAACACCATATATTTT
CASSFRTGGRNTIYF
>TRBJ2-6|TRBD1|-|TRBV15
TGTGCCACCGGGGGACAGGGGCTCTCTGGGGCCAACGTCCTGACTTTC
CATGGQGLSGANVLTF
>TRBJ2-3|TRBD2|-|TRBV25-1
TGTGCCAGCAGTGTATTCCTTAGCGGGGGCACAGATACGCAGTATTTT
CASSVFLSGGTDTQYF
>TRBJ1-6|TRBD1|-|TRBV6-5
TGTGCCAGCAGTACCTCCGGGACAGCATATTCACCCCTCCACTTT
CASSTSGTAYSPLHF
>TRBJ1-5|TRBD1|-|TRBV6-1
TGTGCCAGCATACTCAGGGGGTCCAATCAGCCCCAGCATTTT
CASILRGSNQPQHF
>TRBJ2-7|-|-|TRBV9
TGTGCCAGCAGTGAAGGCCGGGCCTCCTCAGGGAAGCAGTACTTC
CASSEGRASSGKQYF
>TRBJ1-5|TRBD1|-|TRBV19
TGTGCCAGTAAGTCCCCGGGACAGGGGGGGCATCAGCCCCAGCATTTT
CASKSPGQGGHQPQHF
>TRBJ2-1|-|-|TRBV4-3
TGCGCCAGCAGCCAAGTCCTCACCTATTACAATGAGCAGTTCTTC
CASSQVLTYYNEQFF
>TRBJ2-7|-|once|TRBV7-9
TGTGCCAGCGCTAGACAGGTGGGCTACGAGCAGTACTTC
CASARQVGYEQYF
>TRBJ2-1|TRBD2|-|TRBV4-1
TGCGCCAGCAGCCAAGAGGGCGGGGAGGGGTACAATGAGCAGTTCTTC
CASSQEGGEGYNEQFF
>TRBJ2-7|-|-|TRBV6-5
TGTGCCAGCCCGACAGTGAAAAGCTCCTACGAGCAGTACTTC
CASPTVKSSYEQYF
>TRBJ2-3|-|-|TRBV2
TGTGCCAGCAGTGTACAGAGGGCTACCACAGATACGCAGTATTTT
CASSVQRATTDTQYF
>TRBJ2-1|TRBD2|-|TRBV19
TGTGCCAGTAGTACCTCCGGGACTAGAGGATCCAATGAGCAGTTCTTC
CASSTSGTRGSNEQFF
>TRBJ2-5|-|-|TRBV7-6
TGTGCCAGCAGCCCCCGCGACAGAACCCAAGAGACCCAGTACTTC
CASSPRDRTQETQYF
>TRBJ2-5|TRBD1|-|TRBV29-1
TGCAGCGTTTCAGGACAGGGTAGTGGGGAGACCCAGTACTTC
CSVSGQGSGETQYF
>TRBJ1-2|-|once|TRBV28
TGTGCCAGCAGTCGACGGTACAGTGCGGACTATGGCTACACCTTC
CASSRRYSADYGYTF
>TRBJ2-1|TRBD1|-|TRBV30
TGTGCCTGGAGTCACCCGGGACAGTTCTACAATGAGCAGTTCTTC
CAWSHPGQFYNEQFF